This TCR beta chain was recorded in a study of shared clonotypes between healthy human individuals. The germline gives CDR1 SGHRS, CDR2 YFSETQ. CDR3 length: 14 amino acids. V lost 0 bases, J lost 1 base, and 7 bases lay in between. Deep-level settings were used for running the assay. Sorted-subset replicate PCR reactions contained approximately 190 ng DNA, corresponding to roughly 29,000 T cell genomes. Measured with immunoSEQ multiplex PCR; TCRdb has only the in-frame clones, and not every one. The profile covers about 680,000 clones, with roughly 72% appearing a single time and around 2% taken by the ten largest.

The TCR comes from a woman in her thirties in good health. Material for sequencing was memory CD4+ T cells sorted from blood. Subset in this sample: CD45RA-negative fraction. This chain links TRBV5-1 with TRBJ1-2; no reliable D call. CDR3 amino acids: CASSLEFRNYGYTF. Written as DNA, the CDR3 is TGCGCCAGCAGCTTGGAATTTCGTAACTATGGCTACACCTTC. Full variable domain (missing parts from reference TRBV5-1 and TRBJ1-2): KAGVTQTPRYLIKTRGQQVTLSCSPISGHRSVSWYQQTPGQGLQFLFEYFSETQRNKGNFPGRFSGRQFSNSRSEMNVSTLELGDSALYLCASSLEFRNYGYTFGSGTRLTVV.